Sequencing of this T cell receptor beta chain was carried out in a study of CD8+CD57+ T cells in acquired aplastic anemia. Study conclusions and caveats: Patients and controls had CD8+ Simpson's diversity values that were not significantly distinct.

The germline V gene has CDR1 MNHNS and CDR2 SASEGT. V shed 6 bases, J shed 7 bases, and the junction held 13 bases outside the gene matches. The CDR3 has 15 amino acids. In this sample, this clonotype turned up a few times. Its target is not known. The TCR beta profiling, which covered VDJ combination and CDR3 sequence, was carried out using genomic DNA as the template. TCRdb independently ran MiXCR on the reads; one entry per CDR3 protein. The table includes about 210,000 distinct CDR3 sequences, roughly 35% detected once. The sequence was obtained from a human donor in good health, serving as a control. Sequencing was carried out using sorted CD4+, CD8+, or CD8+CD57+ T cells (not recorded which) from PBMCs. The rearrangement links TRBV6-1 to TRBJ1-1; 8 bases fit TRBD1. CDR3 in amino acids: CASSKPQGAAGEAFF. The CDR3 DNA is TGTGCCAGCAGCAAACCCCAGGGGGCAGCAGGTGAAGCTTTCTTT.